These T cell receptor beta chains were read from a single sample in a study of identical twins. MiXCR, run by TCRdb on the 5' RACE reads, gives a single entry per CDR3 protein. The table includes 450,000 or so distinct CDR3 sequences, approximately 14% detected once. These sequences were also reported in another study, on yellow fever vaccine responses in identical twins.

The material sequenced was CD4+ T cells sorted from blood. The source of these receptors is a woman in her late teens or twenties in good health. CDR3s include the opening cysteine and the closing phenylalanine or tryptophan. A D gene is named only where the DNA matches it firmly. Clone size is not always given. Where it is, it says once, few, many or a class for expanded clones.

CDR3 DNA	CDR3 protein	clone size	V gene	D gene	J gene
TGTGCCAGCAGCTCGTTAAGGAGGTGGGGCTACACCTTC	CASSSLRRWGYTF	-	TRBV11-2	-	TRBJ1-2
TGCGCCAGCAGCTTGGAAGGGGCCACCGGGGAGCTGTTTTTT	CASSLEGATGELFF	many	TRBV5-1	-	TRBJ2-2
TGTGCCAGCAGCTTAGTTCAGGGGGCCTTCTTGAACACTGAAGCTTTCTTT	CASSLVQGAFLNTEAFF	few	TRBV11-2	TRBD1	TRBJ1-1
TGCGCCAGCACTCTCTCAGGGAGCTTAGGAGAGACCCAGTACTTC	CASTLSGSLGETQYF	-	TRBV5-1	-	TRBJ2-5
TGTGCCAGCAGCCGGTTGGGACAGGGCCCCTACGAGCAGTACTTC	CASSRLGQGPYEQYF	-	TRBV4-2	TRBD1	TRBJ2-7
TGTGCCAGCAGTTACTCTATCTCCGGGACTAGCGGCTACAATGAGCAGTTCTTC	CASSYSISGTSGYNEQFF	-	TRBV6-5	TRBD2	TRBJ2-1
TGCAGTGCTAGAGATGCTTCGGCGACGGTGACTTTCTTT	CSARDASATVTFF	-	TRBV20-1	-	TRBJ1-1
TGTGCCAGCAGCTTGCAGGCACCCCTCCACTTT	CASSLQAPLHF	few	TRBV5-8	-	TRBJ1-6
TGTGCCAGCAGCAAAGCGAGTCCCGGGACCCCAGCGGGAGCGGGGTCCAAAAACATTCAGTACTTC	CASSKASPGTPAGAGSKNIQYF	-	TRBV21-1	-	TRBJ2-4
TGTGCCAGCAGCCCCATTAACTACGAGCAGTACTTC	CASSPINYEQYF	-	TRBV11-2	-	TRBJ2-7
TGTGCCAGCAGCTACCCCCCGGGACAGGGGGCAGGGCAGTACTTC	CASSYPPGQGAGQYF	-	TRBV7-2	TRBD1	TRBJ2-7
TGTGCCAGCAGTTTAGTCGGCAGCCACAATGAGCAGTTCTTC	CASSLVGSHNEQFF	-	TRBV12-3/TRBV12-4	-	TRBJ2-1
TGTGCCGGAGTTTGGGCAGCCCCTAGCAATCAGCCCCAGCATTTT	CAGVWAAPSNQPQHF	many	TRBV6-5	-	TRBJ1-5
TGCAGCGTTCGGTTAAGGGATTGGGGGTTCTTC	CSVRLRDWGFF	many	TRBV29-1	-	TRBJ2-1
TGCAGTGCTAGTTTAGGACAGGGGGCTCGGTCGGGTCAGCCCCAGCATTTT	CSASLGQGARSGQPQHF	many	TRBV20-1	TRBD1	TRBJ1-5
TGTGCCAGCATCTCCCCGGACCTTGGAGAGACCCAGTACTTC	CASISPDLGETQYF	-	TRBV28	-	TRBJ2-5
TGCAGTGCTAGGCCCGTCGGGGGAGTTAACTCGATCACAGATACGCAGTATTTT	CSARPVGGVNSITDTQYF	few	TRBV20-1	-	TRBJ2-3
TGTGCCAGCAGTGGACTAGTTGCCGGGGAGCTGTTTTTT	CASSGLVAGELFF	few	TRBV12-3/TRBV12-4	TRBD2	TRBJ2-2
TGTGCCAGGGGGACAGGTCTAGCGACCGCGAACACCGGGGAGCTGTTTTTT	CARGTGLATANTGELFF	-	TRBV2	TRBD1	TRBJ2-2
TGTGCCATCTCGCCGGGACTAGGGGGCGAGCAGTACTTC	CAISPGLGGEQYF	few	TRBV27	TRBD2	TRBJ2-7
TGTGCCAGCAGCTTAGCGGCTAGCGTCTACGAGCAGTACTTC	CASSLAASVYEQYF	-	TRBV7-2	-	TRBJ2-7
TGCGCCAGCAGTGACGGCTCCTATAATTCACCCCTCCACTTT	CASSDGSYNSPLHF	-	TRBV10-1	-	TRBJ1-6
TGTGCCAGCAGCTTAGGTTCGGAGACTACGCAGTATTTT	CASSLGSETTQYF	few	TRBV7-9	-	TRBJ2-3
TGTGCCATCAGTTTATTGTCCGGACTAGCGGGGAACACCGGGGAGCTGTTTTTT	CAISLLSGLAGNTGELFF	once	TRBV3-1	TRBD2	TRBJ2-2
TGTGCCAGCAGCCCCAGACGGACAGGGAGAAGGACCGGGGAGCTGTTTTTT	CASSPRRTGRRTGELFF	few	TRBV7-8	TRBD1	TRBJ2-2
TGTGCCAGCAGCCCCGGACCCACTCAGGAGACCCAGTACTTC	CASSPGPTQETQYF	few	TRBV7-2	-	TRBJ2-5
TGTGCCAGCAGCCCTGAGGGGACCGGGCGGGGGACCCAGTACTTC	CASSPEGTGRGTQYF	few	TRBV12-3/TRBV12-4	-	TRBJ2-5
TGTGCCAGCAGCTTATCGCCAGGGGAGGGTAATGAGCAGTTCTTC	CASSLSPGEGNEQFF	few	TRBV7-3	-	TRBJ2-1
TGTGCCAGCAGCCAAGTTCAGCAGACCCAGTACTTC	CASSQVQQTQYF	many	TRBV3-1	-	TRBJ2-5
TGTGCCACCAGTGACGCGGTTAGCGGCAGAGCCTACAATGAGCAGTTCTTC	CATSDAVSGRAYNEQFF	few	TRBV24-1	-	TRBJ2-1
TGTGCCAGCTCACCTTCCGGGACTCAGACCCAGTACTTC	CASSPSGTQTQYF	-	TRBV18	-	TRBJ2-5
TGTGCCAGCAGTTCCCGGACTAGCCCGGGAATTTCCTACAATGAGCAGTTCTTC	CASSSRTSPGISYNEQFF	few	TRBV6-5	TRBD2	TRBJ2-1
TGCGCCAGCAGCTTAATACTAGCGGGAGGGGATACGCAGTATTTT	CASSLILAGGDTQYF	-	TRBV5-1	TRBD2	TRBJ2-3
TGTGCCAGCAGCCAAGTTGCCGCTAGCAGATCCGAGCAGTACTTC	CASSQVAASRSEQYF	few	TRBV3-1	-	TRBJ2-7
TGTGCCAGCAGTTTCGGGACTAGCGGGGGGGCGGATACGCAGTATTTT	CASSFGTSGGADTQYF	many	TRBV28	TRBD2	TRBJ2-3
TGTGCCAGCAGCTTAGTCGGGGGTTCGGGGGAGCTGTTTTTT	CASSLVGGSGELFF	few	TRBV7-2	-	TRBJ2-2
TGCAGTGCTAGAGGGGGAGGAGGGTCTTACAATGAGCAGTTCTTC	CSARGGGGSYNEQFF	-	TRBV20-1	-	TRBJ2-1
TGCGCCAGCAGCTTGGAGGCGGTCGATCAGTACTTC	CASSLEAVDQYF	few	TRBV5-1	-	TRBJ2-7
TGTGCCAGCAGTAAGGACTCGATGCTGGTGGCTGGGGCCAACGTCCTGACTTTC	CASSKDSMLVAGANVLTF	-	TRBV27	-	TRBJ2-6
TGTGCCAGCAGACCTAGGGCGGGGGTTGCTGAAGCTTTCTTT	CASRPRAGVAEAFF	few	TRBV12-3/TRBV12-4	-	TRBJ1-1
TGTGCCAGCGCTCCGGGACAGGGGCGCACCGGGGAGCTGTTTTTT	CASAPGQGRTGELFF	-	TRBV2	TRBD1	TRBJ2-2
TGCGCCAGCAGCTTGGGGTCAGGGAACCACAATGAGCAGTTCTTC	CASSLGSGNHNEQFF	-	TRBV5-1	-	TRBJ2-1
TGTGCCAGCAGAATGGCGGGATATGAAAAACTGTTTTTT	CASRMAGYEKLFF	-	TRBV5-8	-	TRBJ1-4
TGTGCCAGCAGTTTAGCCTGGGACTTCTACGAGCAGTACTTC	CASSLAWDFYEQYF	-	TRBV12-3/TRBV12-4	-	TRBJ2-7
TGTGCCAGCAGCCAAGGAACAGGGGGATTGGAGACCCAGTACTTC	CASSQGTGGLETQYF	few	TRBV3-1	TRBD1	TRBJ2-5
TGTGCCAGCAGTAGTGGGACAGGGGAACGCGAGCAGTACTTC	CASSSGTGEREQYF	-	TRBV6-1	TRBD1	TRBJ2-7
TGTGCCAGCAGACCCTCCGTGGGCAGGTCACAGTACTTC	CASRPSVGRSQYF	many	TRBV12-3/TRBV12-4	-	TRBJ2-7
TGTGCCACCAGCAGAGAGCGGGGTCCCTACGAGCAGTACTTC	CATSRERGPYEQYF	few	TRBV15	-	TRBJ2-7
TGTGCCAGCAAGAGGACAGCGACTAATGAGCAGTTCTTC	CASKRTATNEQFF	-	TRBV6-1	-	TRBJ2-1
TGCAGCGTTGGGCGGGACAGCCCTAATGAAAAACTGTTTTTT	CSVGRDSPNEKLFF	-	TRBV29-1	TRBD1	TRBJ1-4
TGTGCCAGCAGCTTACTATCGGCTTTTGGCAATGAGCAGTTCTTC	CASSLLSAFGNEQFF	few	TRBV7-3	-	TRBJ2-1
TGCAGTGCTAGAATTGGGCGGGGGAGCTACGAGCAGTACTTC	CSARIGRGSYEQYF	few	TRBV20-1	TRBD2	TRBJ2-7
TGTGCCACCAACGGACAGGGGGACACCGGGGAGCTGTTTTTT	CATNGQGDTGELFF	-	TRBV24-1	TRBD1	TRBJ2-2
TGCAGCGTCTCTCGCGGGGAGAACACTGAAGCTTTCTTT	CSVSRGENTEAFF	-	TRBV29-1	-	TRBJ1-1